The present entry profiles one T cell receptor (beta chain) with its context. This clonotype was recorded many times. It lacks a known antigen. No much larger clonotype is one base removed from it; base qualities were not supplied. TCR cDNA was made using 5'RACE template switching, a step that added a universal primer site and unique molecular identifiers. Priming of cDNA synthesis was performed from both the TCR alpha and TCR beta constant segments. Libraries were amplified in two PCR steps, with sample barcodes and sequencing adapters added in the second step. Libraries were sequenced on Illumina HiSeq 2500 (2x100 bp) or NovaSeq (2x150 bp). The study's processing was this. Demultiplexing of reads and collapsing into UMI consensus sequences were performed with MIGEC, and V(D)J alignment was carried out with MiXCR. Vaccine-responding clonotypes were defined with edgeR using replicate PBMC samples, requiring FDR below 0.01 and a log2 fold change above 5 up to day 15. CD4 or CD8 identity was assigned to each bulk clonotype according to whether the clonotype was present at higher abundance in the sequenced CD4 repertoire or the sequenced CD8 repertoire. TCRdb redid the processing of the public reads, applying fastp at Q25 and MiXCR, and retained in-frame beta chains. Every entry covers one CDR3 protein and lists the most common genes and DNA from its rows. The V and J calls reflect TCRdb's pipeline rather than the authors' work. Across this sample there are about 300,000 distinct CDR3 sequences, with around 7.3% seen only once. The ten top clones hold about a sixth of the sample.

This sample was included in a study of T cells after yellow fever vaccination (dated by TCRdb to the late 2010s). Turning to the overall study: Libraries from fractions with low cell numbers were prepared with the SMART-Seq v4 Ultra Low Input RNA kit. Blood was drawn at multiple timepoints before and after primary and secondary immunization, with bulk PBMC replicates and cell subsets isolated. To follow T-cell clones before and after primary and booster YFV17D yellow fever vaccination, bulk TCR alpha and beta repertoires were sequenced over time. Two healthy male donors made up the cohort, one aged 18 to 29 years and the other aged 30 to 40 years. Broader findings and caveats from the paper: A small fraction of clonotypes showed up in both the CD4 and CD8 compartments, probably as a result of convergent recombination. Computational filtering was required because FACS-sorted repertoires could contain abundant contaminating clonotypes from the bulk population. The study included only two donors, which limits how far the findings can be generalized. Compared with the primary T-cell response, the secondary T-cell response was weaker but faster, peaking on day 5 rather than day 15. After the booster, most of the clones that had expanded following primary vaccination were detected again (around 95% of CD4 and 88% of CD8), which suggests that memory was broadly maintained.

Reading the label with the study, this specimen's treatment or condition is: live attenuated yellow fever vaccine strain. At each blood-draw timepoint, two biological replicates of bulk PBMCs were collected. PBMCs were isolated from peripheral blood using a standard Ficoll-Paque protocol. TriZol was used to extract RNA from bulk PBMCs, from CD4 and CD8 fractions, and from dextramer-positive and dextramer-negative fractions. Reading from cysteine to phenylalanine, the CDR3 counts 13 amino acids. Just CDR3 DNA is preserved here, 39 bases in frame from base 1. CDR1 is given as SGHAT and CDR2 as FQNNGV, both from the germline V gene. The trim is 5 bases for V and 8 bases for J, with a gap of 15 bases between the germline ends.

The sample was PBMCs, taken about 41 days after the first yellow fever vaccination. Recombination joined TRBV11-2 with TRBJ1-2; no D segment can be confidently identified. The source of this sequence is a man younger than 30 who received the YFV17D yellow fever vaccine. This receptor has the CDR3 CASSQTGSGGYTF. The nucleotide sequence reads as follows: TGTGCCAGCAGCCAAACGGGTTCCGGCGGCTACACCTTC.